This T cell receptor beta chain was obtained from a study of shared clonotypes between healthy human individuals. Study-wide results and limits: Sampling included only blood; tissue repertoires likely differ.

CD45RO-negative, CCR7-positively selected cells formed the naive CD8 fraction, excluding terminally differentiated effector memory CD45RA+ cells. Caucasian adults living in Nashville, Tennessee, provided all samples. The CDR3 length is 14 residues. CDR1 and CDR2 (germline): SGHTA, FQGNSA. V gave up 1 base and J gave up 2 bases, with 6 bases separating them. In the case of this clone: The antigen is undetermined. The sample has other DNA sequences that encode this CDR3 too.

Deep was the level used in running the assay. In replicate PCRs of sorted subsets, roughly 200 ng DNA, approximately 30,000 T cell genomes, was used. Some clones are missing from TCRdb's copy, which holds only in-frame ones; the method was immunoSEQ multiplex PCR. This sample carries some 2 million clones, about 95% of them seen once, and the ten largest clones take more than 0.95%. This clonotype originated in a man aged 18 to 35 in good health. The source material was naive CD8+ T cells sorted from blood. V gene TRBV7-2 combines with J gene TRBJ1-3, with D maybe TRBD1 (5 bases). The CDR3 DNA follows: TGTGCCAGCAGCTTAGTGGGACCTGGAAACACCATATATTTT. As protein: CASSLVGPGNTIYF.